The 28 T cell receptor beta chains below were found in one sample sequenced in a study of T cell changes during pregnancy in multiple sclerosis. TCRdb keeps only in-frame clones here, not all; method: immunoSEQ multiplex PCR. Seen here are tens of thousands of clones, around 89% observed once, and the top ten hold 5.9%. This specimen was CD8+ T cells from peripheral blood mononuclear cells, taken after pregnancy. Receptors were obtained from a female donor in good health, enrolled as a control in a pregnancy study.

The chain links TRBV18 to TRBJ2-7, with TRBD2 identical over 14 bases. Germline loops: CDR1 KGHSH, CDR2 LQKENI. Trimming cost V 5 bases and J 2 bases; bases outside gene matches: 11. The CDR3 consists of 18 residues. The CDR3 sequence is CASSFVPGLAGAPYEQYF. In DNA, the CDR3 is TGTGCCAGCTCATTCGTCCCGGGACTAGCGGGGGCCCCCTACGAGCAGTACTTC.

This chain links TRBV6-5 with TRBJ1-2; a weak D match, TRBD1 (5 bases). V lost 0 bases to trimming and J lost 10 bases, with 15 bases between them. The CDR3 loop spans 14 amino acids. Per germline, CDR1 MNHEY and CDR2 SVGAGI. The CDR3 DNA sequence: TGTGCCAGCAGTTACTCTCGTGGGGCGGCCCTCTACACCTTC. This gives the protein CASSYSRGAALYTF.

The rearrangement links TRBV6-4 to TRBJ2-3; possibly TRBD1 for D (5 bases). The CDR3 contains 16 residues. The V end was cut by 4 bases, the J end by 6 bases, with 20 bases between. Germline V gene sequence: CDR1 MRHNA, CDR2 SNTAGT. CDR3 residues: CASSGVIGGATDTQYF. In DNA form, the CDR3 reads TGTGCCAGCAGTGGGGTAATCGGTGGGGCAACCGATACGCAGTATTTT.

As to this clone: In the same sample, other DNA sequences code for this CDR3. The gene calls are TRBV5-6 and TRBJ1-1; D call uncertain. This CDR3 region has 12 residues. V was pared by 4 bases and J by 4 bases, with 8 bases between. CDR1 SGHDT and CDR2 YYEEEE come from the germline V gene. The CDR3 region is CASSLRGTEAFF. The DNA of the CDR3 is TGTGCCAGCAGCCTCCGCGGCACTGAAGCTTTCTTT.

The chain is built from TRBV9 and TRBJ2-3; TRBD2 aligns across 13 bases. Germline CDR1 and CDR2: SGDLS and YYNGEE. This CDR3 spans 16 amino acids. J was trimmed by 15 bases and V by 3 bases; bases with no gene match: 16. CDR3 coding DNA: TGTGCCAGCAGCGCCGCCCAGGGACTAGCGGGGACCCGCTTATATTTT. Translated: CASSAAQGLAGTRLYF.

The chain has TRBV4-3 and TRBJ2-1; 7 nucleotides match TRBD2. CDR1 is LGHNA and CDR2 is YSLEER in the germline V gene. The CDR3 loop spans 15 amino acids. Trimming removed 0 bases from V and 3 bases from J; junction bases left unmatched: 2. The chain's CDR3 is CASSQDRDYYNEQFF. The CDR3, as DNA: TGCGCCAGCAGCCAAGATCGGGACTACTACAATGAGCAGTTCTTC.

The chain carries TRBV18 and TRBJ1-3; TRBD1 agrees at 10 bases. Germline V lookup: CDR1 KGHSH, CDR2 LQKENI. CDR3 length: 14 residues. Trimming removed 6 bases from V and 7 bases from J; junction bases left unmatched: 6. CDR3 coding DNA: TGTGCCAGCTCGCCGGGACAGGGGTTCAACACCATATATTTT. It specifies CASSPGQGFNTIYF.

This CDR3 is CASSSIDSLNSGELFF. The CDR3 region has the DNA TGTGCCAGCAGCTCGATTGACTCCCTTAATAGCGGGGAGCTGTTTTTT. V and J are TRBV7-6 and TRBJ2-2; D is ambiguous. Per the germline V gene, CDR1 is SGHVS and CDR2 is FNYEAQ. The CDR3 covers 16 residues. V shed 4 bases and J shed 7 bases, with 19 bases lying between them. Combining the CDR3 with reference TRBV7-6 and TRBJ2-2 gives the whole variable domain GAGVSQSPRYKVTKRGQDVALRCDPISGHVSLYWYRQALGQGPEFLTYFNYEAQQDKSGLPNDRFSAERPEGSISTLTIQRTEQRDSAMYRCASSSIDSLNSGELFFGEGSRLTVL.

The chain joins TRBV13 to TRBJ2-7; D possibly corresponds to TRBD1 (5 bases). CDR3 length: 14 residues. Per germline, CDR1 PRHDT and CDR2 FYEKMQ (reference sequence). Trimming cost V 5 bases and J 3 bases, with 14 bases left between them. The CDR3 is CASSPPSRGYEQYF. CDR3 sequence (DNA): TGTGCCAGCAGCCCGCCATCAAGGGGCTACGAGCAGTACTTC.

The chain employs TRBV11-2 and TRBJ2-4, with 8 bases aligning to TRBD2. After removal of 1 base from V and 5 bases from J, the junction contained 4 bases not matched to a gene. From germline, CDR1 is SGHAT and CDR2 FQNNGV. The CDR3 has 15 amino acids. CDR3 region: CASSLAGGPENIQYF. The DNA for the CDR3 is TGTGCCAGCAGCTTAGCGGGGGGGCCGGAAAACATTCAGTACTTC.

J is TRBJ2-5 and V is TRBV13, with D unresolved. From germline, CDR1 is PRHDT and CDR2 FYEKMQ (reference sequence). The CDR3 is 12 residues long. Trimming stripped 8 bases from V and 5 bases from J, with 12 bases between. CDR3: CASSRLGETQYF. For the CDR3, the DNA is TGTGCCAGCTCCCGCCTCGGGGAGACCCAGTACTTC. Using reference TRBV13 and TRBJ2-5 for the parts outside the CDR3, the full variable domain is AAGVIQSPRHLIKEKRETATLKCYPIPRHDTVYWYQQGPGQDPQFLISFYEKMQSDKGSIPDRFSAQQFSDYHSELNMSSLELGDSALYFCASSRLGETQYFGPGTRLLVL.

This chain uses TRBV6-5 with TRBJ2-1; 9 nucleotides align to TRBD2. This CDR3 has 16 residues. The germline CDR1 and CDR2 sequences are MNHEY and SVGAGI. V gave up 4 bases and J gave up 7 bases; unmatched junction bases: 11. The DNA for the CDR3 is TGTGCCAGCAGTTCCCTGTTGGGCGGGGGGGCGAATGAGCAGTTCTTC. Translating it yields CASSSLLGGGANEQFF.

This clone was detected only a few times. CDR3 DNA sequence: TGTGCCATCCGTCTACCGGACAGCAACACTGAAGCTTTCTTT. Protein product: CAIRLPDSNTEAFF. V gene TRBV10-3 combines with J gene TRBJ1-1; TRBD1 is a possible D gene (6 bases). The CDR3 runs 14 residues. Looked up from germline, CDR1 is ENHRY and CDR2 is SYGVKD. Trimming took 8 bases from V and 2 from J, leaving 15 bases between them.

The chain combines TRBV11-2 with TRBJ2-5; maybe TRBD2 (6 bases). Germline CDR1 is SGHAT and CDR2 is FQNNGV. Trimming took off 5 bases at V and 5 bases at J, with 18 bases between the two ends. The CDR3 loop spans 15 amino acids. CDR3 residues: CASSPPSGGRETQYF. The CDR3 DNA is TGTGCCAGCAGCCCCCCGTCGGGTGGGAGGGAGACCCAGTACTTC.

The CDR3 loop is CASSPGGANNEQFF. The DNA of the CDR3 is TGTGCCAGCAGCCCTGGAGGCGCAAACAATGAGCAGTTCTTC. The rearrangement uses TRBV7-2 and TRBJ2-1; D possibly corresponds to TRBD2 (5 bases). The V gene's germline CDR1 is SGHTA and CDR2 FQGNSA. Between the trimmed V and J ends, which lost 5 bases and 5 bases, there was a span of 13 bases. This CDR3 spans 14 amino acids.

The chain joins TRBV2 to TRBJ1-1; TRBD1 is a possible D gene (6 bases). Trimming took off 8 bases at V and 3 bases at J, with 13 bases between the two ends. CDR1 is SNHLY and CDR2 is FYNNEI in the germline V gene. The CDR3 loop spans 13 amino acids. The CDR3 reads CASGRQADTEAFF. As DNA, the CDR3 is TGTGCCAGCGGTCGACAGGCAGACACTGAAGCTTTCTTT. The full variable domain, in which reference TRBV2 and TRBJ1-1 provide the parts outside the CDR3, is EPEVTQTPSHQVTQMGQEVILRCVPISNHLYFYWYRQILGQKVEFLVSFYNNEISEKSEIFDDQFSVERPDGSNFTLKIRSTKLEDSAMYFCASGRQADTEAFFGQGTRLTVV.

This clone came up a few times. This chain links TRBV4-1 with TRBJ2-5, with D possibly matching TRBD2 (5 bases). The length of the CDR3 is 14 residues. The V gene lost 3 bases and the J gene lost 3 bases, with 11 bases spanning the gap. Looked up from germline, CDR1 is MGHRA and CDR2 is YSYEKL. The CDR3 is CASSQSRGKETQYF. CDR3 coding DNA: TGCGCCAGCAGCCAGTCCCGGGGAAAAGAGACCCAGTACTTC.

V and J are TRBV6-6 and TRBJ2-7; a weak D match, TRBD1 (5 bases). V lost 0 bases and J lost 5, with 8 bases in between. Germline CDR1 and CDR2: MNHNY and SVGAGI (reference sequence). This CDR3 comprises 13 residues. CDR3 amino acids: CASSYSPTDEQYF. The CDR3 DNA reads TGTGCCAGCAGTTACTCCCCGACAGACGAGCAGTACTTC.

The rearrangement links TRBV6-5 to TRBJ1-1; 8 bases match TRBD1. Trimming at V came to 0 bases and at J to 7 bases, leaving 4 bases not matched to a gene. CDR3 length equals 14 residues. The germline V gene has CDR1 MNHEY and CDR2 SVGAGI. The CDR3 is CASSYSDRDDEAFF. The DNA for the CDR3 is TGTGCCAGCAGTTACTCGGACAGGGATGATGAAGCTTTCTTT.

The chain employs TRBV4-1 and TRBJ1-1; the match to TRBD1 covers 9 bases. Germline V gene lookup returns CDR1 MGHRA and CDR2 YSYEKL. V lost 5 bases, J lost 7 bases, and 8 bases stayed unmatched. CDR3 length: 14 residues. Here the CDR3 reads CASSSRGGQGEAFF. DNA for the CDR3: TGCGCCAGCAGCTCCCGTGGGGGACAGGGTGAAGCTTTCTTT.

The chain is built from TRBV10-3 and TRBJ1-5; 9 nucleotides line up with TRBD1. Germline-derived CDR1 and CDR2 are ENHRY and SYGVKD. The CDR3 has 15 residues. V gave up 4 bases and J gave up 3 bases; unmatched junction bases: 4. The CDR3 nucleotides are TGTGCCATCAGTGGGGGACAGGGTGACAATCAGCCCCAGCATTTT. Amino acids: CAISGGQGDNQPQHF.

The chain recombines TRBV4-3 with TRBJ2-3; 9 nucleotides line up with TRBD2. J gave up 2 bases and V 4 bases, and 13 bases lay outside the gene matches. Germline CDR1 LGHNA, CDR2 YSLEER. The CDR3 runs to 18 residues. This CDR3 reads CASSLMGTLAGVTDTQYF. The CDR3 DNA reads as TGCGCCAGCAGCCTCATGGGGACGTTAGCGGGGGTCACAGATACGCAGTATTTT.

The chain employs TRBV2 and TRBJ1-3, with D perhaps TRBD1 (5 bases). Germline V CDR1 and CDR2: SNHLY, FYNNEI. The CDR3 covers 15 residues. V lost 6 bases and J lost 2, with 14 bases in between. The CDR3 protein is CASRRDSGTGNTIYF. As DNA, the CDR3 is TGTGCCAGCAGAAGGGACTCGGGCACTGGAAACACCATATATTTT. Filled out from reference TRBV2 and TRBJ1-3, the complete variable domain reads EPEVTQTPSHQVTQMGQEVILRCVPISNHLYFYWYRQILGQKVEFLVSFYNNEISEKSEIFDDQFSVERPDGSNFTLKIRSTKLEDSAMYFCASRRDSGTGNTIYFGEGSWLTVV.

The rearrangement joins TRBV6-4 to TRBJ1-4; TRBD1 matches 9 bases. The trim removed 2 bases at V and 7 bases at J, leaving 8 bases unmatched. The CDR3 runs 16 residues. Per the germline V gene, CDR1 is MRHNA and CDR2 is SNTAGT. The CDR3: CASSDDPDRGGEKLFF. The CDR3 DNA follows: TGTGCCAGCAGTGACGATCCGGACAGGGGTGGTGAAAAACTGTTTTTT.

This clone appeared a single time. J is TRBJ1-1 and V is TRBV6-5; TRBD1 agrees at 9 bases. The ends lost 7 bases at V and 4 bases at J; junction bases unmatched: 4. This CDR3 contains 13 residues. Germline V gene data show CDR1 as MNHEY and CDR2 as SVGAGI. As DNA, the CDR3 is TGTGCCAGCACTACAGGGGGCGGCACTGAAGCTTTCTTT. Its protein product is CASTTGGGTEAFF.

The V gene is TRBV2, the J gene TRBJ2-7; D may be TRBD2 (5 bases). The CDR3 runs 13 residues. V was clipped by 7 bases and J by 5 bases, with 15 bases between them. Germline V CDR1 and CDR2: SNHLY, FYNNEI. CDR3 in amino acids: CASTLGGSHEQYF. In nucleotides, the CDR3 is TGTGCCAGCACCCTCGGAGGTAGCCACGAGCAGTACTTC.

This clone was detected once. This rearrangement joins TRBV9 to TRBJ2-7, with D perhaps matching TRBD2 (5 bases). V lost 4 bases, J lost 6 bases, and 17 bases lay in between. Germline values: CDR1 SGDLS, CDR2 YYNGEE. The CDR3 sequence is 14 residues long. The CDR3 region is CASSPSTTPVEQYF. For the CDR3, the DNA is TGTGCCAGCAGCCCATCGACTACCCCGGTCGAGCAGTACTTC.

The chain couples TRBV28 to TRBJ1-5, with unresolved D. This CDR3 spans 15 amino acids. CDR1 is MDHEN, CDR2 SYDVKM, per germline. With 6 bases removed from V and 0 bases from J, the gap between germline ends came to 12 bases. This CDR3 is CASRGAVGSNQPQHF. Written as DNA, the CDR3 is TGTGCCAGCAGGGGCGCTGTGGGTAGCAATCAGCCCCAGCATTTT.